This TCR beta chain was recorded in a study of T cell clonotyping in hematopoietic cell transplantation. Data came from immunoSEQ multiplex PCR; TCRdb stores just in-frame clones and leaves some out. The sample has approximately 8,000 clones; 66% are singletons. Losses at the gene ends were 10 bases for V and 5 bases for J; bases not matched to a gene: 10. The CDR3 has 14 amino acids. Germline assignment: CDR1 MNHEY and CDR2 SVGAGI. The source material was peripheral blood mononuclear cells, sampled 100 days after allogeneic stem cell transplant. V usage is TRBV6-5 and J usage is TRBJ2-2; TRBD1 aligns across 7 bases. The TCR comes from a male patient between 55 and 70 years old who had an allogeneic stem cell transplant from an unrelated donor, so the T cells may come from the graft donor. Some clones in this sample may be carry-over from other donors' samples. The CDR3, as DNA: TGTGCCATCAGCACACCACAGGGGACCGGGGAGCTGTTTTTT. This encodes CAISTPQGTGELFF.